This TCR beta chain emerged from a study of blood T cell repertoires in COVID-19. Study at large: Italy, Spain and the United States were the sources of the convalescent and acute COVID-19 samples.

V was cut by 6 bases and J by 5 bases, with 13 bases left in between. CDR3 length equals 13 residues. Per germline, CDR1 SNHLY and CDR2 FYNNEI. Membership in each cohort depended on participant-reported clinical history. Either two negative PCRs, clearance, or symptom resolution qualified Cohort 3 donors as recovered. Method: immunoSEQ multiplex PCR; TCRdb's copy keeps in-frame clones and lacks some. The data contain hundreds of thousands of clones, around 86% of them seen just once; the ten biggest clones take up about 1.6%. The sample consisted of PBMCs or T cells enriched from blood (not recorded which). This receptor was obtained from a man aged 35-49 years who had recovered from COVID-19. The V call is TRBV2, the J call TRBJ1-1, with D maybe TRBD1 (5 bases). CDR3 nucleotides: TGTGCCAGCAGGGTATCACAGGAGACTGAAGCTTTCTTT. Translating it yields CASRVSQETEAFF.